The 27 T cell receptor beta chains given below trace back to one sample, sequenced in a study of shared clonotypes between healthy human individuals. The repertoire was sequenced with immunoSEQ multiplex PCR; TCRdb's copy has only in-frame clones and lacks some. Of about half a million clones listed, more than 65% are singletons. The sample taken for sequencing was PBMCs. Source of these receptors: a woman between 35 and 50 years old in good health. Some clones in this sample may be carry-over from other donors' samples.

A word on this clone: With only one base between it and a far larger clone, this is likely a read error. This chain joins TRBV5-8 and TRBJ1-1; D is possibly TRBD1 (5 bases). The length of the CDR3 is 12 residues. V shed 4 bases and J shed 5 bases, with 9 bases lying between them. Germline V gives CDR1 SGHTS, CDR2 YDEGEE. The CDR3, as DNA: TGTGCCAGCAGCCTCCGGGGGACTGAAGCTTTCTTT. This sequence encodes CASSLRGTEAFF.

Details on this clone: A far larger clone lies a single base away; this is likely a read error. Additional DNA sequences in this sample encode the identical CDR3. This chain connects TRBV5-6 to TRBJ1-2; D call uncertain. The CDR3 consists of 14 residues. The V gene lost 0 bases and the J gene lost 4 bases, with 10 bases spanning the gap. CDR1 and CDR2 from the germline V gene are SGHDT and YYEEEE. The CDR3, as DNA: TGTGCCAGCAGCTTGGATGGTGGCTTCTATGGCTACACCTTC. Protein product: CASSLDGGFYGYTF. Together with reference TRBV5-6 and TRBJ1-2, the CDR3 gives the full variable domain: DAGVTQSPTHLIKTRGQQVTLRCSPKSGHDTVSWYQQALGQGPQFIFQYYEEEERQRGNFPDRFSGHQFPNYSSELNVNALLLGDSALYLCASSLDGGFYGYTFGSGTRLTVV.

The J gene is TRBJ2-1, the V gene TRBV11-3; 7 bases are a match to TRBD2. Germline V gives CDR1 SGHNT, CDR2 YENEEA. V was pared by 5 bases and J by 1 base, with 5 bases of the junction left unmatched. The length of the CDR3 is 15 residues. DNA of the CDR3: TGTGCCAGCAGCCGGACTAGTCTATCCTACAATGAGCAGTTCTTC. Its protein is CASSRTSLSYNEQFF.

Only one count was recorded for this clone. V usage is TRBV6-6 and J usage is TRBJ1-1, with D perhaps matching TRBD1 (5 bases). CDR1 and CDR2 from the germline V gene are MNHNY and SVGAGI (reference sequence). V was shortened by 6 bases and J by 4 bases, with 18 bases between the two germline ends. This CDR3 contains 15 residues. In nucleotides, the CDR3 is TGTGCCAGCAGCACCCCCGAGGGGTGGGGCACTGAAGCTTTCTTT. Protein product: CASSTPEGWGTEAFF.

This clone occurred a few times. The chain joins TRBV7-9 to TRBJ1-3; no definite D call. Germline CDR1 SEHNR, CDR2 FQNEAQ (reference sequence). V was clipped by 5 bases and J by 2 bases, with 4 bases between them. This CDR3 is built from 12 residues. The CDR3 here is CASSPTGNTIYF. CDR3 DNA sequence: TGTGCCAGCAGCCCCACTGGAAACACCATATATTTT.

With respect to this clone: The CDR3 does not end in the conserved phenylalanine or tryptophan, so this is likely a read error. The V gene is TRBV5-6, the J gene TRBJ2-7; 7 bases fit TRBD2. The CDR3 contains 17 residues. From germline, CDR1 is SGHDT and CDR2 YYEEEE. With 4 bases clipped from V and 6 bases from J, the junction kept 19 bases outside the gene matches. The CDR3 protein is CASSAWQLREPEGEQYL. The CDR3 DNA sequence: TGTGCCAGCAGCGCCTGGCAATTGCGGGAGCCGGAGGGCGAGCAGTACTTA.

This clone was detected once. The genes are TRBV7-6 and TRBJ1-2, with TRBD1 matching 8 bases. The length of the CDR3 is 13 residues. The germline gives CDR1 SGHVS, CDR2 FNYEAQ. The junction had 7 bases not matched to a gene; V was cut back by 5 bases and J by 8 bases. The CDR3 DNA follows: TGTGCCAGCAGCCTCGACAGGGGTGGGGGCTACACCTTC. This sequence encodes CASSLDRGGGYTF.

The chain carries TRBV7-6 and TRBJ2-1; 8 bases align to TRBD1. Per germline, CDR1 SGHVS and CDR2 FNYEAQ. The CDR3 length is 16 residues. Trimming removed 0 bases from V and 6 bases from J; junction bases left unmatched: 7. CDR3 coding DNA: TGTGCCAGCAGCTTAGCGCAGGGGGCGACGTCCAATGAGCAGTTCTTC. This encodes CASSLAQGATSNEQFF.

As concerns this clone: With a far larger clone one base away, a read error is the likely cause. The sample has other DNA sequences that encode this CDR3 too. The rearrangement joins TRBV4-1 to TRBJ2-6; unclear D gene. Trimming left V 3 bases short and J 1 base short, with 4 bases between. The length of the CDR3 is 14 residues. Germline V gives CDR1 MGHRA, CDR2 YSYEKL. CDR3 region: CASSQDSGANVLTF. Here the CDR3 DNA reads TGCGCCAGCAGCCAGGATTCTGGGGCCAACGTCCTGACTTTC.

The chain joins TRBV28 to TRBJ2-3, with D maybe TRBD2 (5 bases). Looked up from germline, CDR1 is MDHEN and CDR2 is SYDVKM. The CDR3 is 11 amino acids. V lost 5 bases to trimming and J lost 8 bases, with 8 bases between them. Here the CDR3 DNA reads TGTGCCAGCAGTCAGAGCGGTACGCAGTATTTT. This gives the protein CASSQSGTQYF.

The chain carries TRBV5-1 and TRBJ2-2, with D tentatively TRBD1 or TRBD2 (6 bases each). Germline V lookup: CDR1 SGHRS, CDR2 YFSETQ. V was trimmed by 2 bases and J by 5 bases, leaving 10 bases between them. This CDR3 is built from 14 residues. Written as DNA, the CDR3 is TGCGCCAGCAGCTTCTCGGGGGCGACCGGGGAGCTGTTTTTT. It is translated as CASSFSGATGELFF.

V and J are TRBV27 and TRBJ2-1; 10 positions match TRBD2. CDR3 size: 14 residues. Germline CDR1 and CDR2: MNHEY and SMNVEV (reference sequence). J gave up 4 bases and V 5 bases, and 2 bases lay outside the gene matches. Written as DNA, the CDR3 is TGTGCCAGCAGTAAGCGGGGGGGGTACAATGAGCAGTTCTTC. It specifies CASSKRGGYNEQFF.

This rearrangement joins TRBV5-1 to TRBJ2-7; D possibly matches TRBD1 or TRBD2 (5 bases each). CDR3 length: 17 amino acids. Trimming stripped 1 base from V and 1 base from J, with 18 bases between. Looked up from germline, CDR1 is SGHRS and CDR2 is YFSETQ. In nucleotides, the CDR3 is TGCGCCAGCAGCTTGTCCGAGCCTGCGAGGGGATCCTACGAGCAGTACTTC. This codes for CASSLSEPARGSYEQYF.

CDR3: CASSIDRPAYEGQYF. CDR3 DNA: TGCGCCAGCAGCATAGACAGGCCCGCTTATGAAGGCCAGTACTTC. V usage is TRBV5-1 and J usage is TRBJ2-5, with D tentatively TRBD1 (6 bases). Germline V gene data show CDR1 as SGHRS and CDR2 as YFSETQ. The CDR3 extends over 15 amino acids. The V end was cut by 4 bases, the J end by 10 bases, with 23 bases between.

The chain employs TRBV7-9 and TRBJ2-3, with D hard to call. The CDR3 consists of 11 residues. The ends were cut back, 3 bases at V and 7 bases at J, with 5 bases in the middle. Germline V gene lookup returns CDR1 SEHNR and CDR2 FQNEAQ (reference sequence). CDR3 in amino acids: CASSLLNTQYF. The CDR3 coding sequence is TGTGCCAGCAGCTTGCTGAATACGCAGTATTTT. The entire variable domain, with the rest obtained from reference TRBV7-9 and TRBJ2-3, is as follows: DTGVSQNPRHKITKRGQNVTFRCDPISEHNRLYWYRQTLGQGPEFLTYFQNEAQLEKSRLLSDRFSAERPKGSFSTLEIQRTEQGDSAMYLCASSLLNTQYFGPGTRLTVL.

The chain links TRBV4-1 to TRBJ2-7; 12 bases align to TRBD1. This CDR3 region has 17 residues. V lost 1 base, J lost 5 bases, and 9 bases stayed unmatched. Germline V lookup: CDR1 MGHRA, CDR2 YSYEKL. The CDR3 spells CASSQGRFGTGGDEQYF. The CDR3 region has the DNA TGCGCCAGCAGCCAAGGTCGGTTCGGGACAGGGGGCGACGAGCAGTACTTC.

Points on this clone: Distinct nucleotide sequences in the sample also encode this CDR3. The chain uses TRBV2 and TRBJ2-2; D gene unclear. CDR1 and CDR2 (germline): SNHLY, FYNNEI. The length of the CDR3 is 12 residues. Trimming shortened V by 6 bases and J by 0 bases, and 2 bases separated the two germline ends. The CDR3 here is CASSTNTGELFF. In DNA form, the CDR3 reads TGTGCCAGCAGCACGAACACCGGGGAGCTGTTTTTT. Using reference TRBV2 and TRBJ2-2 for the parts outside the CDR3, the full variable domain is EPEVTQTPSHQVTQMGQEVILRCVPISNHLYFYWYRQILGQKVEFLVSFYNNEISEKSEIFDDQFSVERPDGSNFTLKIRSTKLEDSAMYFCASSTNTGELFFGEGSRLTVL.

The chain has TRBV7-9 and TRBJ2-1, with a tentative D call TRBD2 (6 bases). The CDR3 spans 16 residues. With 1 base removed from V and 0 bases from J, the gap between germline ends came to 10 bases. Germline CDR1 is SEHNR and CDR2 is FQNEAQ (reference sequence). In DNA, the CDR3 is TGTGCCAGCAGCTTAGTCTTCGGGAGCTCCTACAATGAGCAGTTCTTC. Protein product: CASSLVFGSSYNEQFF.

Concerning this clone itself: A far larger clone is a single base away, which makes a read error likely. At the DNA level, this CDR3 is encoded by other sequences in the same sample as well. V is TRBV15 and J is TRBJ2-5, with D unclear. This CDR3 has 14 amino acids. CDR1 and CDR2 (germline): LNHNV, YYDKDF (reference sequence). CDR3 sequence: CATSPNGVQETQYF. The CDR3 bases are TGTGCCACCAGCCCCAATGGTGTTCAAGAGACACAGTACTTC.

Points on this clone: Other DNA sequences of this sample code for an identical CDR3. The genes are TRBV19 and TRBJ2-7; TRBD1 might be the D (5 bases). This CDR3 contains 13 residues. Germline V CDR1 and CDR2: LNHDA, SQIVND (reference sequence). The V end was cut by 1 base, the J end by 4 bases, with 8 bases between. CDR3 nucleotides: TGTGCCAGTAGTATAGGACAGAATTACGAGCAGTACTTC. Translation gives CASSIGQNYEQYF. The variable domain in full, completed from reference TRBV19 and TRBJ2-7, reads DGGITQSPKYLFRKEGQNVTLSCEQNLNHDAMYWYRQDPGQGLRLIYYSQIVNDFQKGDIAEGYSVSREKKESFPLTVTSAQKNPTAFYLCASSIGQNYEQYFGPGTRLTVT.

V and J are TRBV7-2 and TRBJ2-7; 7 bases fit TRBD1. V lost 5 bases, J lost 6 bases, and 13 bases stayed unmatched. The CDR3 length is 15 residues. CDR1 and CDR2 from the germline V gene are SGHTA and FQGNSA. As DNA, the CDR3 is TGTGCCAGCAGCGGGCCGAGGGGGCGGGCAGGCGAGCAGTACTTC. Translation: CASSGPRGRAGEQYF.

The chain recombines TRBV4-3 with TRBJ2-2; TRBD2 agrees at 7 bases. In germline, CDR1 is LGHNA, CDR2 YSLEER. The CDR3 sequence is 15 residues long. V was clipped by 0 bases and J by 8 bases; unmatched bases: 6. The CDR3 sequence is CASSQDLGEGGELFF. CDR3 DNA sequence: TGCGCCAGCAGCCAAGATTTAGGGGAGGGAGGGGAGCTGTTTTTT.

The chain employs TRBV30 and TRBJ2-5; D may be TRBD2 (5 bases). V was cut by 4 bases and J by 5 bases, with 11 bases left in between. This CDR3 region has 12 residues. Germline assignment: CDR1 GTSNPN and CDR2 SVGIG (reference sequence). The CDR3, as DNA: TGTGCCTGGACCCAACTAGGGGAGACCCAGTACTTC. Its protein is CAWTQLGETQYF.

The rearrangement joins TRBV6-5 to TRBJ2-1; the match to TRBD2 covers 9 bases. CDR3 size: 14 residues. Germline V gives CDR1 MNHEY, CDR2 SVGAGI. V was pared by 6 bases and J by 2 bases, with 2 bases of the junction left unmatched. The CDR3 spells CASRGTSPYNEQFF. CDR3 nucleotides: TGTGCCAGCAGGGGGACTAGCCCCTACAATGAGCAGTTCTTC.

The sample holds one count of this clone. The chain employs TRBV10-3 and TRBJ2-5, with 8 bases lining up with TRBD1. V gave up 6 bases and J gave up 3 bases; unmatched junction bases: 6. The CDR3 sequence is 14 residues long. From germline, CDR1 is ENHRY and CDR2 SYGVKD. The CDR3 loop reads CAIRDGQGEETQYF. The CDR3 coding sequence is TGTGCCATCAGGGACGGACAGGGTGAAGAGACCCAGTACTTC.

This clone was observed a handful of times. The genes are TRBV5-6 and TRBJ2-5; 11 bases match TRBD2. Trimming took 2 bases from V and 8 from J; bases not matched to a gene: 2. The germline V gene has CDR1 SGHDT and CDR2 YYEEEE. The CDR3 is 13 amino acids. CDR3 nucleotides: TGTGCCAGCAGCTTAACTAGCGGGGGAACCCAGTACTTC. Protein product: CASSLTSGGTQYF. Complete variable domain (other parts from reference TRBV5-6 and TRBJ2-5): DAGVTQSPTHLIKTRGQQVTLRCSPKSGHDTVSWYQQALGQGPQFIFQYYEEEERQRGNFPDRFSGHQFPNYSSELNVNALLLGDSALYLCASSLTSGGTQYFGPGTRLLVL.

Comment on this clone: This may be a read error: a much more frequent sequence differs by one nucleotide. V and J are TRBV7-2 and TRBJ2-1; D is tentatively TRBD1 or TRBD2 (5 bases each). CDR3 length: 16 amino acids. Germline CDR1 reads SGHTA; CDR2 reads FQGNSA. The DNA of the CDR3 is TGTGCCAGCAGCCCCCATGGGGGTGAATTGGGGAATGAGCAGCTCTTC. Its protein is CASSPHGGELGNEQLF.